These T cell receptor beta chains were read from a single sample in a study of blood T cell repertoires in COVID-19. The protocol was immunoSEQ multiplex PCR, while the TCRdb copy is restricted to in-frame clones and leaves out a portion. The sample records 200,000 to 300,000 clones, just over 85% being singletons. Sequenced input: PBMCs or T cells enriched from blood (not recorded which). These receptors were taken from a man in his forties who had recovered from COVID-19. The CDR3 runs from the conserved cysteine through the conserved F or W. D genes are given only for firm matches. Clone size is stated in some rows and not others, as once, few, many or a class when expanded.

J gene	D gene	V gene	clone size	CDR3 protein	CDR3 DNA
TRBJ1-4	TRBD1	TRBV30	.	CAWARQGVSEKLFF	TGTGCCTGGGCTCGACAGGGGGTTAGTGAAAAACTGTTTTTT
TRBJ1-2	TRBD1	TRBV19	few	CASSIWNRGGYGYTF	TGTGCCAGTAGTATTTGGAACAGGGGAGGCTATGGCTACACCTTC
TRBJ2-7	TRBD1	TRBV2	.	CASSAGTGYYEQYF	TGTGCCAGCAGTGCCGGGACAGGGTACTACGAGCAGTACTTC
TRBJ2-7	TRBD1	TRBV11-2	.	CASSLGAGGYEQYF	TGTGCCAGCAGCTTAGGGGCAGGGGGCTACGAGCAGTACTTC
TRBJ2-1	TRBD2	TRBV18	.	CASSPSRLAVGNEQFF	TGTGCCAGCTCACCATCCCGACTAGCGGTGGGGAATGAGCAGTTCTTC
TRBJ1-2	TRBD1	TRBV14	.	CASSQETGGYGYTF	TGTGCCAGCAGCCAAGAAACAGGGGGCTATGGCTACACCTTC
TRBJ2-7	.	TRBV19	once	CASSLQGSYEQYF	TGTGCCAGTAGTTTACAGGGATCCTACGAGCAGTACTTC
TRBJ2-1	TRBD2	TRBV27	.	CASSFGTSGRNEQFF	TGTGCCAGCAGTTTCGGGACTAGCGGGCGCAATGAGCAGTTCTTC
TRBJ1-5	.	TRBV4-2	.	CASSQVTGYQPQHF	TGTGCCAGCAGCCAAGTAACAGGTTATCAGCCCCAGCATTTT
TRBJ2-1	TRBD2	TRBV19	once	CASRQRGWNEQFF	TGTGCCAGTAGGCAGCGGGGGTGGAATGAGCAGTTCTTC
TRBJ1-2	.	TRBV14	few	CASSPLLHGQGAYGYTF	TGTGCCAGCAGCCCTCTCCTACACGGACAAGGAGCCTATGGCTACACCTTC
TRBJ2-1	TRBD2	TRBV24-1	.	CATSDSSSGSIYNEQFF	TGTGCCACCAGTGATTCATCCAGCGGGAGCATCTACAATGAGCAGTTCTTC
TRBJ2-3	.	TRBV2	few	CASIQPTGDTQYF	TGTGCCAGCATCCAGCCCACGGGAGATACGCAGTATTTT
TRBJ2-3	.	TRBV6-4	.	CASISGDSDTQYF	TGTGCCAGCATTTCTGGTGACTCAGATACGCAGTATTTT
TRBJ2-7	TRBD2	TRBV12-3/TRBV12-4	.	CAMREGQDEQYF	TGTGCCATGCGGGAGGGCCAAGACGAGCAGTACTTC
TRBJ2-5	.	TRBV7-2	.	CASSLTGRGSSETQYF	TGTGCCAGCAGCCTAACCGGACGGGGATCTTCTGAGACCCAGTACTTC
TRBJ1-1	.	TRBV30	.	CAWSPGSPPGADTEAFF	TGTGCCTGGAGTCCTGGATCCCCTCCAGGGGCGGACACTGAAGCTTTCTTT
TRBJ2-6	TRBD2	TRBV4-1	once	CASSQDRGVSGANVLTF	TGCGCCAGCAGCCAAGATCGGGGGGTCTCTGGGGCCAACGTCCTGACTTTC
TRBJ1-5	.	TRBV7-6	few	CASSLGHQKPQHF	TGTGCCAGCAGCTTAGGTCACCAGAAGCCCCAGCATTTT
TRBJ2-2	.	TRBV20-1	.	CSASKLANTGELFF	TGCAGTGCTAGTAAACTAGCCAACACCGGGGAGCTGTTTTTT
TRBJ2-6	TRBD1	TRBV11-3	.	CASSLNRGYGANVLTF	TGTGCCAGCAGCTTAAACAGGGGGTATGGGGCCAACGTCCTGACTTTC
TRBJ2-2	.	TRBV11-2	.	CASTPRGGNLNTGELFF	TGTGCCAGCACCCCTAGGGGGGGCAACTTAAACACCGGGGAGCTGTTTTTT
TRBJ2-7	.	TRBV1	once	CTSSQGGVPTSGLCARLEQYF	TGCACCAGCAGCCAAGGTGGAGTCCCGACTAGCGGCCTTTGTGCGAGGCTCGAGCAGTACTTC
TRBJ1-2	.	TRBV27	.	CASSFYSNYGYTF	TGTGCCAGCAGTTTCTACAGTAACTATGGCTACACCTTC
TRBJ1-3	TRBD1	TRBV19	.	CASSSQGQGNGNTIYF	TGTGCCAGTAGTTCACAGGGACAGGGGAACGGAAACACCATATATTTT
TRBJ2-3	TRBD2	TRBV6-4	few	CASGTSERDTQYF	TGTGCCAGCGGGACTAGCGAGAGGGATACGCAGTATTTT
TRBJ2-7	TRBD1	TRBV6-5	.	CASRRTGGSGEQYF	TGTGCCAGCAGAAGGACAGGGGGATCTGGAGAGCAGTACTTC
TRBJ1-2	TRBD1	TRBV5-4	.	CASSLAGAGGYGYTF	TGTGCCAGCAGCTTGGCCGGGGCAGGGGGCTATGGCTACACCTTC
TRBJ1-2	.	TRBV5-1	.	CASSLGGFGYTF	TGCGCCAGCAGCTTAGGAGGGTTTGGCTACACCTTC
TRBJ1-1	TRBD1	TRBV12-3/TRBV12-4	.	CASRPTGVLMAFF	TGTGCCAGCAGGCCAACAGGGGTATTAATGGCTTTCTTT
TRBJ1-1	TRBD1	TRBV19	.	CASYTTGGAGTEAFF	TGTGCCAGCTATACTACAGGGGGCGCGGGCACTGAAGCTTTCTTT
TRBJ2-1	TRBD1	TRBV7-2	.	CASSLGSGTGNEQFF	TGTGCCAGCAGCTTAGGGTCCGGGACAGGGAATGAGCAGTTCTTC
TRBJ1-1	.	TRBV6-6	.	CASSSPGLRRADF	TGTGCCAGCAGTTCCCCAGGCTTAAGGAGGGCTGACTTT
TRBJ2-3	TRBD2	TRBV30	.	CAWSFLAGGQDTQYF	TGTGCCTGGAGTTTCCTAGCGGGGGGACAAGATACGCAGTATTTT
TRBJ1-2	.	TRBV13	.	CASSLRNYGYTF	TGTGCCAGCAGCTTGCGAAACTATGGCTACACCTTC
TRBJ2-3	TRBD2	TRBV5-1	.	CASSPLGTSGATDTQYF	TGCGCCAGCAGCCCTCTGGGGACTAGCGGGGCGACAGATACGCAGTATTTT
TRBJ2-6	.	TRBV7-9	.	CASRVTGEDGANVLTF	TGTGCCAGCAGGGTAACAGGGGAGGATGGGGCCAACGTCCTGACTTTC
TRBJ1-2	TRBD1	TRBV28	.	CASSFGDRVGGYTF	TGTGCCAGCAGCTTCGGGGACAGGGTCGGCGGCTACACCTTC
TRBJ2-1	.	TRBV24-1	.	CATSDSGQFPYNEQFF	TGTGCCACCAGTGATTCCGGACAGTTCCCCTACAATGAGCAGTTCTTC
TRBJ1-2	.	TRBV12-3/TRBV12-4	few	CASSLAGVSGYTF	TGTGCCAGCAGTTTAGCCGGGGTTTCTGGCTACACCTTC
TRBJ2-7	TRBD2	TRBV7-9	.	CASSFRGESSYEQYF	TGTGCCAGCAGCTTTCGGGGGGAAAGCTCCTACGAGCAGTACTTC
TRBJ2-5	.	TRBV5-1	.	CASHKPGQGGETQYF	TGCGCCAGCCACAAACCCGGGCAGGGCGGTGAGACCCAGTACTTC
TRBJ2-5	.	TRBV6-5	.	CASSRGVTRQETQYF	TGTGCCAGCAGCCGCGGGGTGACCCGACAAGAGACCCAGTACTTC
TRBJ1-5	TRBD1	TRBV27	.	CASSSPGQGGGNQPQHF	TGTGCCAGCAGTTCGCCGGGACAGGGAGGGGGCAATCAGCCCCAGCATTTT
TRBJ2-2	TRBD1	TRBV14	.	CASTYRGTTGELFF	TGTGCCAGCACCTACAGGGGGACTACCGGGGAGCTGTTTTTT
TRBJ2-3	TRBD2	TRBV4-3	.	CASSQETGLAGGTITDTQYF	TGCGCCAGCAGCCAAGAAACAGGCCTAGCGGGGGGGACGATCACAGATACGCAGTATTTT
TRBJ2-5	.	TRBV11-1	.	CASSHPKGEYQETQYF	TGTGCCAGCAGCCATCCAAAGGGGGAGTACCAAGAGACCCAGTACTTC
TRBJ1-4	TRBD1	TRBV29-1	few	CSVEETGTGDEKLFF	TGCAGCGTTGAAGAGACCGGGACAGGGGATGAAAAACTGTTTTTT
TRBJ2-1	TRBD2	TRBV6-5	.	CASRERGSSEQFF	TGTGCCAGCAGGGAGCGGGGGAGCAGTGAGCAGTTCTTC
TRBJ1-2	.	TRBV21-1	.	CASSIPRRDGYTF	TGTGCCAGCAGCATCCCCCGCAGGGATGGCTACACCTTC
TRBJ1-2	.	TRBV7-2	.	CASSLGTVSYGYTF	TGTGCCAGCAGCTTAGGAACGGTGAGCTATGGCTACACCTTC
TRBJ2-3	TRBD1	TRBV27	.	CASSMRQGADTQYF	TGTGCCAGCAGTATGCGACAGGGGGCGGATACGCAGTATTTT
TRBJ1-2	.	TRBV19	.	CASSISTRNYGYTF	TGTGCCAGTAGTATCAGTACAAGAAACTATGGCTACACCTTC
TRBJ2-5	.	TRBV6-5	.	CASRGLAETQYF	TGTGCCAGCAGGGGCCTAGCGGAGACCCAGTACTTC
TRBJ1-5	TRBD1	TRBV10-1	few	CAIRKTTGVRQPQHF	TGCGCCATCAGAAAGACGACAGGGGTTCGACAGCCCCAGCATTTT
TRBJ2-7	TRBD2	TRBV7-8	.	CASSLAASGGYF	TGTGCCAGCAGCTTAGCGGCTAGCGGGGGCTACTTC
TRBJ1-2	TRBD1	TRBV28	.	CAGGTGVGADYGYTF	TGTGCCGGTGGGACAGGGGTCGGGGCGGACTATGGCTACACCTTC
TRBJ1-3	TRBD1	TRBV5-1	.	CASMWTGDPSSGNTIYF	TGCGCCAGCATGTGGACAGGGGACCCTAGCTCTGGAAACACCATATATTTT